Each of the 32 T cell receptor beta chains below was sequenced from the same sample in a study of immune evolution from preneoplasia to lung adenocarcinoma. Assay used: immunoSEQ multiplex PCR; TCRdb lists only in-frame clones, some missing. Here the sample spans several thousand clones, just under 80% being singletons. The specimen sequenced was FFPE normal lung tissue adjacent to the tumor. Source of these receptors: a person aged 50 to 70 with lung adenocarcinoma.

This clone is labeled medium-sized. This chain uses TRBV5-1 with TRBJ2-7, with no clear D. Trimming stripped 0 bases from V and 6 bases from J, with 16 bases between. The CDR3 has 15 amino acids. In germline, CDR1 is SGHRS, CDR2 YFSETQ. The CDR3 is CASSLESASSREQYF. CDR3 sequence (DNA): TGCGCCAGCAGCTTGGAAAGTGCCTCCTCGCGCGAGCAGTACTTC.

The chain joins TRBV2 to TRBJ1-2; tentatively, D is TRBD1 (6 bases). Germline V lookup: CDR1 SNHLY, CDR2 FYNNEI. The CDR3 sequence is 13 residues long. V dropped 2 bases and J dropped 9 bases, with 13 bases sitting between them. CDR3 residues: CASSEQGDRRYTF. The CDR3 nucleotides read TGTGCCAGCAGTGAACAGGGTGACAGGCGCTACACCTTC.

The chain is built from TRBV9 and TRBJ2-1, with TRBD2 matching 10 bases. With 1 base clipped from V and 8 bases from J, the junction kept 6 bases outside the gene matches. The germline gives CDR1 SGDLS, CDR2 YYNGEE. The CDR3 contains 15 residues. The DNA of the CDR3 is TGTGCCAGCAGCGTATGGCTAGCGGGAGTTGATGAGCAGTTCTTC. Protein product: CASSVWLAGVDEQFF.

The chain has TRBV4-1 and TRBJ2-7; TRBD2 is a possible D gene (6 bases). The CDR3 length is 15 residues. Trimming pared 4 bases from V and 7 bases from J, leaving 20 bases between. Germline V gives CDR1 MGHRA, CDR2 YSYEKL. The CDR3 bases are TGCGCCAGCAGCCCCCCGGCGGCGGGGCGGAGGGAGCAGTACTTC. Translating it yields CASSPPAAGRREQYF.

The rearrangement joins TRBV28 to TRBJ2-2; 12 positions match TRBD2. The germline V gene encodes CDR1 MDHEN and CDR2 SYDVKM. The length of the CDR3 is 16 residues. With 7 bases clipped from V and 4 bases from J, the junction kept 7 bases outside the gene matches. The CDR3 nucleotides read TGTGCCAGCAAGACTAGCGGGAGTGGACCCACCGGGGAGCTGTTTTTT. Residues: CASKTSGSGPTGELFF.

The genes are TRBV29-1 and TRBJ1-5; 11 bases map to TRBD1. V lost 6 bases to trimming and J lost 6 bases; unmatched junction nucleotides: 4. Germline CDR1 SQVTM, CDR2 ANQGSEA. This CDR3 is built from 13 residues. CDR3 region: CSVAGTGGQPQHF. The CDR3 DNA reads TGCAGCGTCGCCGGGACAGGGGGTCAGCCCCAGCATTTT.

The chain carries TRBV5-1 and TRBJ1-2; 7 bases map to TRBD1. Losses at the gene ends were 4 bases for V and 6 bases for J; bases not matched to a gene: 9. Looked up from germline, CDR1 is SGHRS and CDR2 is YFSETQ. CDR3 length: 14 residues. This CDR3 reads CASSQEGQRDGYTF. The CDR3, as DNA: TGCGCCAGCAGCCAGGAGGGACAGCGGGATGGCTACACCTTC.

The chain joins TRBV2 to TRBJ1-5, with TRBD1 as a possible D gene (6 bases). This CDR3 has 14 residues. CDR1 is SNHLY, CDR2 FYNNEI, per germline. The germline V and J ends were trimmed by 6 bases and 0 bases, with 9 bases remaining between them. The CDR3 here is CASSGQNSNQPQHF. CDR3 nucleotide sequence: TGTGCCAGCAGCGGACAGAATAGCAATCAGCCCCAGCATTTT. The full variable domain, in which reference TRBV2 and TRBJ1-5 provide the parts outside the CDR3, is EPEVTQTPSHQVTQMGQEVILRCVPISNHLYFYWYRQILGQKVEFLVSFYNNEISEKSEIFDDQFSVERPDGSNFTLKIRSTKLEDSAMYFCASSGQNSNQPQHFGDGTRLSIL.

This chain connects TRBV30 to TRBJ2-7; D is perhaps TRBD1 (5 bases). Trimming took off 0 bases at V and 4 bases at J, with 16 bases between the two ends. This CDR3 has 15 amino acids. From germline, CDR1 is GTSNPN and CDR2 SVGIG (reference sequence). This chain's CDR3 is CAWSVEDTGWYEQYF. The CDR3 DNA is TGTGCCTGGAGTGTCGAGGACACTGGGTGGTACGAGCAGTACTTC.

V usage is TRBV27 and J usage is TRBJ2-1; D call uncertain. Per the germline V gene, CDR1 is MNHEY and CDR2 is SMNVEV (reference sequence). The length of the CDR3 is 11 residues. V was cut by 8 bases and J by 9 bases, with 11 bases left in between. As DNA, the CDR3 is TGTGCCAGCCTAGGATCTAGTGAGCAGTTCTTC. Protein: CASLGSSEQFF.

This clone turned up a few times. The rearrangement joins TRBV5-4 to TRBJ2-2; D is uncertain. The V gene lost 4 bases and the J gene lost 2 bases, with 6 bases spanning the gap. The CDR3 is 13 residues long. The germline V gene encodes CDR1 SGHNT and CDR2 YYREEE (reference sequence). The CDR3 reads CASSMQNTGELFF. The CDR3 coding sequence is TGTGCCAGCAGCATGCAAAACACCGGGGAGCTGTTTTTT.

This clone is labeled medium-sized. V is TRBV11-3 and J is TRBJ2-1; 9 nucleotides line up with TRBD2. The CDR3 spans 17 residues. The V and J ends lost 5 bases and 1 base, in that order; junction bases with no gene match: 9. Germline values: CDR1 SGHNT, CDR2 YENEEA. As DNA, the CDR3 is TGTGCCAGCAGCCCGACGGGTAGCGGGAGTTCCTACAATGAGCAGTTCTTC. Protein product: CASSPTGSGSSYNEQFF.

The J gene is TRBJ1-3, the V gene TRBV5-1; D is uncertain. The length of the CDR3 is 16 residues. With 4 bases removed from V and 0 bases from J, the gap between germline ends came to 14 bases. The germline CDR1 and CDR2 sequences are SGHRS and YFSETQ. This CDR3 is CASSRTLVNSGNTIYF. DNA for the CDR3: TGCGCCAGCAGCCGGACCCTGGTGAACTCTGGAAACACCATATATTTT.

The rearrangement joins TRBV11-3 to TRBJ2-1; tentatively, D is TRBD1 (5 bases). CDR3 size: 15 residues. Trimming left V 2 bases short and J 7 bases short, with 15 bases between. Germline lookup yields CDR1 SGHNT and CDR2 YENEEA. The DNA for the CDR3 is TGTGCCAGCAGCTTAAGGGGCAGTTTCGGTAATGAGCAGTTCTTC. Its protein is CASSLRGSFGNEQFF. Based on the CDR3 plus reference TRBV11-3 and TRBJ2-1, the full variable domain is EAGVVQSPRYKIIEKKQPVAFWCNPISGHNTLYWYLQNLGQGPELLIRYENEEAVDDSQLPKDRFSAERLKGVDSTLKIQPAELGDSAVYLCASSLRGSFGNEQFFGPGTRLTVL.

This rearrangement joins TRBV5-4 to TRBJ1-5; D uncertain. V lost 3 bases to trimming and J lost 5 bases, with 24 bases between them. The CDR3 extends over 18 amino acids. Germline V gene sequence: CDR1 SGHNT, CDR2 YYREEE (reference sequence). This chain's CDR3 is CASSSPLTQQFADQPQHF. Here the CDR3 DNA reads TGTGCCAGCAGCTCACCCCTCACCCAACAGTTCGCGGATCAGCCCCAGCATTTT.

The CDR3 protein is CASSELENTGELFF. The CDR3 DNA reads TGCGCCAGCAGTGAATTGGAGAACACCGGGGAGCTGTTTTTT. V gene TRBV10-2 combines with J gene TRBJ2-2; D remains unclear. The V gene's germline CDR1 is WSHSY and CDR2 SAAADI. The V end lost 3 bases, the J end lost 1 base, and 6 bases lay between the germline ends. The CDR3 has 14 amino acids.

The chain uses TRBV29-1 and TRBJ1-1, with D unclear. Germline V gene lookup returns CDR1 SQVTM and CDR2 ANQGSEA. V was shortened by 0 bases and J by 5 bases, with 10 bases between the two germline ends. The CDR3 length is 13 residues. The CDR3 nucleotides read TGCAGCGTTGAAGAAAGCGGAGGGACTGAAGCTTTCTTT. This gives the protein CSVEESGGTEAFF.

This clone is categorized as large. The chain uses TRBV7-9 and TRBJ2-3; 10 positions match TRBD1. The CDR3 extends over 16 amino acids. V lost 5 bases to trimming and J lost 5 bases; unmatched junction nucleotides: 10. The V gene's germline CDR1 is SEHNR and CDR2 FQNEAQ (reference sequence). The CDR3, as DNA: TGTGCCAGCAGCGGGCGGGACAGGGGATGGGAAGATACGCAGTATTTT. This gives the protein CASSGRDRGWEDTQYF.

This chain uses TRBV9 with TRBJ2-3, with D possibly being TRBD2 (6 bases). The CDR3 covers 15 residues. Germline CDR1 is SGDLS and CDR2 is YYNGEE. The germline V and J ends were trimmed by 7 bases and 7 bases, with 22 bases remaining between them. The CDR3 region has the DNA TGTGCCAGCCAGCCCCTAACGGGAGTAATAAATACGCAGTATTTT. It yields the protein CASQPLTGVINTQYF.

There are a few counts of this clone. This sequence joins TRBV10-3 and TRBJ1-1; D is ambiguous. The germline gives CDR1 ENHRY, CDR2 SYGVKD. V dropped 10 bases and J dropped 8 bases, with 14 bases sitting between them. CDR3 length: 11 residues. CDR3 DNA: TGTGCCACCAATCAAGACTCCGAAGCTTTCTTT. This translates into CATNQDSEAFF.

On this clone: In the same sample, other DNA sequences code for this CDR3. The V gene is TRBV5-1, the J gene TRBJ2-7; D possibly matches TRBD1 or TRBD2 (5 bases each). Per germline, CDR1 SGHRS and CDR2 YFSETQ. There are 15 residues in the CDR3. V was shortened by 1 base and J by 3 bases, with 14 bases between the two germline ends. The DNA of the CDR3 is TGCGCCAGCAGCTTGCGCCGGGACCGTGTCTACGAGCAGTACTTC. It yields the protein CASSLRRDRVYEQYF.

This clone appeared once. The CDR3 reads CASSLRPQGNYGYTF. CDR3 DNA sequence: TGTGCCAGCAGTTTACGACCCCAGGGGAACTATGGCTACACCTTC. V is TRBV28 and J is TRBJ1-2; D might be TRBD1 (6 bases). The germline CDR1 and CDR2 sequences are MDHEN and SYDVKM. This CDR3 contains 15 residues. Trimming took off 2 bases at V and 2 bases at J, with 12 bases between the two ends.

This chain links TRBV29-1 with TRBJ2-1; 11 bases agree with TRBD2. J gave up 3 bases and V 7 bases, and 5 bases lay outside the gene matches. This CDR3 is 14 amino acids long. The germline V gene encodes CDR1 SQVTM and CDR2 ANQGSEA. The CDR3 sequence: CSGIAGGGYNEQFF. Here the CDR3 DNA reads TGCAGCGGGATAGCGGGAGGGGGCTACAATGAGCAGTTCTTC.

This chain joins TRBV7-9 and TRBJ1-4, with D possibly TRBD1 on 5 matching bases. Trimming left V 5 bases short and J 14 bases short, with 12 bases between. The CDR3 contains 11 residues. Germline CDR1 is SEHNR and CDR2 is FQNEAQ (reference sequence). CDR3 in amino acids: CASSMGLYLFF. The CDR3 coding sequence is TGTGCCAGCAGCATGGGGCTGTATCTGTTTTTT.

This chain links TRBV29-1 with TRBJ1-4; possibly TRBD1 for D (5 bases). Trimming left V 6 bases short and J 4 bases short, with 15 bases between. Looked up from germline, CDR1 is SQVTM and CDR2 is ANQGSEA. CDR3 length equals 14 residues. CDR3 sequence reads: CSVATVNLNEKLFF. For the CDR3, the DNA is TGCAGCGTCGCGACAGTGAACCTTAATGAAAAACTGTTTTTT.

The chain has TRBV30 and TRBJ2-7; the D gene could be TRBD1 or TRBD2 (5 bases each). Per the germline V gene, CDR1 is GTSNPN and CDR2 is SVGIG (reference sequence). The CDR3 totals 14 residues. Trimming removed 0 bases at V and 2 bases at J, with 11 bases between. CDR3 in DNA: TGTGCCTGGAGTGTTGGGGGAAGGGCCTACGAGCAGTACTTC. This encodes CAWSVGGRAYEQYF.

This clone was picked up one time. This sequence joins TRBV15 and TRBJ2-6; D may match TRBD1 or TRBD2 (5 bases each). CDR1 is LNHNV and CDR2 is YYDKDF in the germline V gene (reference sequence). The ends were cut back, 0 bases at V and 2 bases at J, with 8 bases in the middle. The CDR3 is made up of 16 amino acids. CDR3 residues: CATSREEGPGANVLTF. CDR3 bases: TGTGCCACCAGCAGAGAAGAGGGGCCTGGGGCCAACGTCCTGACTTTC.

In its sample, this clone was seen once. The chain employs TRBV29-1 and TRBJ1-1; D ambiguous. The CDR3 is made up of 12 amino acids. Germline V lookup: CDR1 SQVTM, CDR2 ANQGSEA. V was pared by 5 bases and J by 3 bases, with 10 bases between. CDR3 DNA sequence: TGCAGCGTTTCCCCTGGCGACACTGAAGCTTTCTTT. Translating gives CSVSPGDTEAFF.

In DNA form, the CDR3 reads TGTGCCAGCAGCCCGACTAGCGGGAGGAAACCGCAGTTCTTC. It translates to CASSPTSGRKPQFF. The chain carries TRBV28 and TRBJ2-1; 13 bases map to TRBD2. The CDR3 is 14 residues long. Germline values: CDR1 MDHEN, CDR2 SYDVKM. V trimming: 6 bases; J trimming: 12 bases; junction bases outside the gene matches: 8.

The chain has TRBV15 and TRBJ2-1; 7 nucleotides line up with TRBD2. The CDR3 runs 15 residues. J lost 1 base, V lost 0 bases, and 0 bases had no gene match. Germline CDR1 is LNHNV and CDR2 is YYDKDF (reference sequence). CDR3 residues: CATSRDSGSYNEQFF. In DNA form, the CDR3 reads TGTGCCACCAGCAGAGATAGCGGGTCCTACAATGAGCAGTTCTTC.

Relative to its sample, this clone is large. The V gene is TRBV7-9, the J gene TRBJ2-3; no firm D call. The CDR3 runs to 15 residues. Germline V CDR1 and CDR2: SEHNR, FQNEAQ (reference sequence). V gave up 1 base and J gave up 6 bases, with 14 bases separating them. CDR3 coding DNA: TGTGCCAGCAGCTTAGGGCGGATCAACGGGGATACGCAGTATTTT. This translates into CASSLGRINGDTQYF.

J is TRBJ2-1 and V is TRBV7-3, with 8 bases that match TRBD2. The CDR3 runs to 15 residues. V shed 2 bases and J 4 bases; nucleotides not matched to a gene: 4. The germline gives CDR1 SGHTA, CDR2 FQGTGA. CDR3 DNA sequence: TGTGCCAGCAGCTTAGATCCGGGAGGGTACAATGAGCAGTTCTTC. Its translation: CASSLDPGGYNEQFF. The full variable domain, in which reference TRBV7-3 and TRBJ2-1 provide the parts outside the CDR3, is GAGVSQTPSNKVTEKGKYVELRCDPISGHTALYWYRQSLGQGPEFLIYFQGTGAADDSGLPNDRFFAVRPEGSVSTLKIQRTERGDSAVYLCASSLDPGGYNEQFFGPGTRLTVL.